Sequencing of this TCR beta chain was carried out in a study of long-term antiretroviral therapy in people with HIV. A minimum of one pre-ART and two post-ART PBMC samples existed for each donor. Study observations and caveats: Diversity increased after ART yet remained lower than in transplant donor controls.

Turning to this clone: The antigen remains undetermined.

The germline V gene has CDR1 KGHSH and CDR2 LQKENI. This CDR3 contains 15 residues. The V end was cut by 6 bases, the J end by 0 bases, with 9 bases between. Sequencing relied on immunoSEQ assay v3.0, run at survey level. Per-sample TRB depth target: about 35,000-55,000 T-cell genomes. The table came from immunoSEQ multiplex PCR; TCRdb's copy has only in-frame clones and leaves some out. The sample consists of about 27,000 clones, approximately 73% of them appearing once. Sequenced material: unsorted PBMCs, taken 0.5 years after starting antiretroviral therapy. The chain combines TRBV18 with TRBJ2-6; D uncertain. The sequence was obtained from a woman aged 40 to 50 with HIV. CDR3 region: CASSPGSSGANVLTF. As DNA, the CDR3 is TGTGCCAGCTCCCCGGGCAGCTCTGGGGCCAACGTCCTGACTTTC.